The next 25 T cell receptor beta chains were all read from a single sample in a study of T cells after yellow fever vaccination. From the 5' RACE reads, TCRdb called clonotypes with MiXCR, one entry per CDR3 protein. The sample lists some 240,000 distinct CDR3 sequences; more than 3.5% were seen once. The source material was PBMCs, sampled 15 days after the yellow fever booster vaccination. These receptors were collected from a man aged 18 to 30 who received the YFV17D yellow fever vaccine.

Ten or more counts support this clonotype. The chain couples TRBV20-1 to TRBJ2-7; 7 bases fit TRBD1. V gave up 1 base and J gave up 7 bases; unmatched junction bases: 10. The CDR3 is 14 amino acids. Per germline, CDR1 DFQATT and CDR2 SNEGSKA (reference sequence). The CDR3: CSARARDSPWEQYF. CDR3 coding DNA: TGCAGTGCTAGAGCAAGGGACAGCCCATGGGAGCAGTACTTC.

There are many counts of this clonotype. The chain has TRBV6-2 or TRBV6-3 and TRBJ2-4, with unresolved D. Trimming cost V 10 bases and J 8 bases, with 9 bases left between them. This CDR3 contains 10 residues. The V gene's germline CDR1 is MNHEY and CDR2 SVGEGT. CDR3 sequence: CATGRDIQYF. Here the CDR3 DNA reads TGTGCCACTGGCCGGGACATTCAGTACTTC.

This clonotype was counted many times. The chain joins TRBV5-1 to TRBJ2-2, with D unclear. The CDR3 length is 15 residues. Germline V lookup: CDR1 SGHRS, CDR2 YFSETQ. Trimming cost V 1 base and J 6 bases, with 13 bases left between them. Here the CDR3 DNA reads TGCGCCAGCAGCTTGATCAGTTTAGGACCCGGGGAGCTGTTTTTT. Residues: CASSLISLGPGELFF.

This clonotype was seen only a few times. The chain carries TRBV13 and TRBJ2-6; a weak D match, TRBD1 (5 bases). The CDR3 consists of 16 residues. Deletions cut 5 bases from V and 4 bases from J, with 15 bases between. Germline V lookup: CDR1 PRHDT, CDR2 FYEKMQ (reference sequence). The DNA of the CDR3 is TGTGCCAGCAGCCCGCGTTGGACATCGGGGGCCAACGTCCTGACTTTC. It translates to CASSPRWTSGANVLTF.

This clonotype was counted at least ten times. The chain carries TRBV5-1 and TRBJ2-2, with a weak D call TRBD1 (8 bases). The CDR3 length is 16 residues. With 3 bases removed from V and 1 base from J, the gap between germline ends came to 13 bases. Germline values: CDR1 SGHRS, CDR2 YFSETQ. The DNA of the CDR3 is TGCGCCAGCAGCTCCAGCGGGACAGGGAACACCGGGGAGCTGTTTTTT. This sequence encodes CASSSSGTGNTGELFF.

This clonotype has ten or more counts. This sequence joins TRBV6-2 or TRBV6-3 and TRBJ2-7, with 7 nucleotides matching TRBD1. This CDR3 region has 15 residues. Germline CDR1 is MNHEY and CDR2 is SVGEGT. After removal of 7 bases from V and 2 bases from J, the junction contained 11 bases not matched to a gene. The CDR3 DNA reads TGTGCCAGCATCCAGCCGGACAGGCCTCCCTACGAGCAGTACGTC. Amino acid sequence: CASIQPDRPPYEQYV.

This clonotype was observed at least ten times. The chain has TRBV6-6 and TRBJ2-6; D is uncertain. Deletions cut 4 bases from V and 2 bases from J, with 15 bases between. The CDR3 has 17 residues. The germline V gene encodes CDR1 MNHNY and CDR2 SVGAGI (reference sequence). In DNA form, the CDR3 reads TGTGCCAGCAGTTCCCCTCCCGTTACCCCTGGGGCCAACGTCCTGACTTTC. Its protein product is CASSSPPVTPGANVLTF.

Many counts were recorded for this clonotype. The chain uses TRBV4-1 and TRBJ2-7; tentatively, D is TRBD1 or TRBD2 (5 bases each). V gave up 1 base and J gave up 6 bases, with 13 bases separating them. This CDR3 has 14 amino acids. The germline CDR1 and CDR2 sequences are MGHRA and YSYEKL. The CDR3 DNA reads TGCGCCAGCAGCCAAGGGACACAAAGCGGCGAGCAGTACGTC. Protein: CASSQGTQSGEQYV.

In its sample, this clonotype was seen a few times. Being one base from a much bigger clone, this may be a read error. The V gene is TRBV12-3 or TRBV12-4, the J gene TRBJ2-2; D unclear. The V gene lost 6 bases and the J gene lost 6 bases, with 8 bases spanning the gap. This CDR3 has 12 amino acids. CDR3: CASSHGSGELFF. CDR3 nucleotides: TGTGCCAGCAGCCATGGGTCCGGGGAGCTGTTTTTT.

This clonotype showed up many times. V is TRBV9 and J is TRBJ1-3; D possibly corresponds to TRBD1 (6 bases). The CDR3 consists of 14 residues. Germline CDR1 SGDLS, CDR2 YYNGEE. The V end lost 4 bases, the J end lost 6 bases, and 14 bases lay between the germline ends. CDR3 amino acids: CASSPTGRENTIYF. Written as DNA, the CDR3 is TGTGCCAGCAGCCCCACAGGGAGGGAAAACACCATATATTTT.

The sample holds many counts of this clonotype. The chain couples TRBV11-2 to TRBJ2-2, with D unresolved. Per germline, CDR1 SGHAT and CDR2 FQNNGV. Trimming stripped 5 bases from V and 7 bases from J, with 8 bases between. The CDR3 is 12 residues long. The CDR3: CASSVLFGELFF. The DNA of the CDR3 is TGTGCCAGCAGCGTGCTATTCGGGGAGCTGTTTTTT.

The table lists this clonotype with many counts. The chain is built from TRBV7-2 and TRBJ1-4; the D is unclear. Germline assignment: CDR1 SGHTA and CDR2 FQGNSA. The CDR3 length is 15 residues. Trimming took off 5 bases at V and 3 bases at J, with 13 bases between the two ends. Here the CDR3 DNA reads TGTGCCAGCAGCCCTCCCGGGGTCCCTAATGAAAAACTGTTTTTT. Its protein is CASSPPGVPNEKLFF.

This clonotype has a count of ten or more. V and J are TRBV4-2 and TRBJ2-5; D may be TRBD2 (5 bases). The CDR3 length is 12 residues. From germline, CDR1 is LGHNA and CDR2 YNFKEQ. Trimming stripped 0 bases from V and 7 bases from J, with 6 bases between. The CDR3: CASSQDGRTQYF. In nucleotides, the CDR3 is TGTGCCAGCAGCCAAGATGGGAGGACCCAGTACTTC.

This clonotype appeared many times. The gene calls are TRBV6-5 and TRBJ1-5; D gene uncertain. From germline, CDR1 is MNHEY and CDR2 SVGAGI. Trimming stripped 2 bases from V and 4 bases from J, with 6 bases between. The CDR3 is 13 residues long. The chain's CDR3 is CASSYNENQPQHF. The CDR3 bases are TGTGCCAGCAGTTACAATGAGAATCAGCCCCAGCATTTT.

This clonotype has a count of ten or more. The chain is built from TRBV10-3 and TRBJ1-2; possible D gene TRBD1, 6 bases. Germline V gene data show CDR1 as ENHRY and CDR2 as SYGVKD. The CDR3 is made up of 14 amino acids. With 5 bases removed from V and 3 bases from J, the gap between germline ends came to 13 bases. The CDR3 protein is CAISYRESDYGYTF. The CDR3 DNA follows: TGTGCCATCAGTTACAGGGAGTCGGACTATGGCTACACCTTC.

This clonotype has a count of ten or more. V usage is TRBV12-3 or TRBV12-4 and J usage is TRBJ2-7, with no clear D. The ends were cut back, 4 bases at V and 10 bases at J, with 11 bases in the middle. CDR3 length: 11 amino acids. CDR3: CASSSRQEQYF. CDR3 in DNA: TGTGCCAGCAGTTCCCGACAAGAACAGTACTTC.

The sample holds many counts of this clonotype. CDR3 nucleotide sequence: TGCGCCAGCAGCTTGGGGCCCAGGACGAACACCGGGGAGCTGTTTTTT. Its protein is CASSLGPRTNTGELFF. V is TRBV5-1 and J is TRBJ2-2, with D unclear. Germline loops: CDR1 SGHRS, CDR2 YFSETQ. Trimming stripped 0 bases from V and 0 bases from J, with 9 bases between. The CDR3 is 16 amino acids.

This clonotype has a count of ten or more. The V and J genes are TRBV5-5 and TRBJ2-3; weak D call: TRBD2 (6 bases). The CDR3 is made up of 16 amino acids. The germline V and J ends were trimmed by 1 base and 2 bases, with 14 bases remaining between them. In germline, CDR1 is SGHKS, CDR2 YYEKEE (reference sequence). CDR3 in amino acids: CASSLILATPTDTQYF. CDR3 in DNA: TGTGCCAGCAGCTTGATCCTAGCGACACCCACAGATACGCAGTATTTT. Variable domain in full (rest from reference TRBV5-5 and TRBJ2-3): DAGVTQSPTHLIKTRGQQVTLRCSPISGHKSVSWYQQVLGQGPQFIFQYYEKEERGRGNFPDRFSARQFPNYSSELNVNALLLGDSALYLCASSLILATPTDTQYFGPGTRLTVL.

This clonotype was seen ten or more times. This chain's CDR3 is CSVEDLIQIGPGAFF. The CDR3 coding sequence is TGCAGCGTTGAAGATCTAATCCAGATAGGACCCGGTGCTTTCTTT. The chain is built from TRBV29-1 and TRBJ1-1, with unresolved D. V dropped 0 bases and J dropped 11 bases, with 22 bases sitting between them. The V gene's germline CDR1 is SQVTM and CDR2 ANQGSEA. This CDR3 has 15 amino acids.

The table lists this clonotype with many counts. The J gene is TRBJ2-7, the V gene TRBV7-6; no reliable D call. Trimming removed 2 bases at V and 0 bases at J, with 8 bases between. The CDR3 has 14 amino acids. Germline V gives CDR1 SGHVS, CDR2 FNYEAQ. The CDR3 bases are TGTGCCAGCAGCTTAATACAGAGCTCCTACGAGCAGTACTTC. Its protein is CASSLIQSSYEQYF.

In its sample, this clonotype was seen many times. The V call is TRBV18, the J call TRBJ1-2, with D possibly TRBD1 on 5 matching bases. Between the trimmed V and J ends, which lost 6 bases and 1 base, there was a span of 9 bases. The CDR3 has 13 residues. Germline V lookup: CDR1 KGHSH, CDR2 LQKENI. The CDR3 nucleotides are TGTGCCAGCTCGGGGGAGCTTAACTATGGCTACACCTTC. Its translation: CASSGELNYGYTF.

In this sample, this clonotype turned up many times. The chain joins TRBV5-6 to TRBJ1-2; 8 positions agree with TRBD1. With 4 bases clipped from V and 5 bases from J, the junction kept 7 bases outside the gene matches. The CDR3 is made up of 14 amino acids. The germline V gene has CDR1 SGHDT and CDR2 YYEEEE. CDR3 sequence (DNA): TGTGCCAGCAGCCTCCCGGGACAGGTATATGGCTACACCTTC. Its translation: CASSLPGQVYGYTF.

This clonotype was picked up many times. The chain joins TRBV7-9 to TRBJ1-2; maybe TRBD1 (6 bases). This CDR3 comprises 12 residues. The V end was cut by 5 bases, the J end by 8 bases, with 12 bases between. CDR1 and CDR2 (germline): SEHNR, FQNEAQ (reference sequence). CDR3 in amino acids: CASSAPGDGYTF. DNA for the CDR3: TGTGCCAGCAGCGCCCCAGGGGACGGCTACACCTTC.

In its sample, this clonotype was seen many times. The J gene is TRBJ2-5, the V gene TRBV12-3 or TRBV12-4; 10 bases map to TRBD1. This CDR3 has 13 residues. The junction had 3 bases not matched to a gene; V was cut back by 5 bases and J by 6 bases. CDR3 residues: CASSPGQGQTQYF. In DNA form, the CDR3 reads TGTGCCAGCAGTCCGGGACAGGGGCAGACCCAGTACTTC.

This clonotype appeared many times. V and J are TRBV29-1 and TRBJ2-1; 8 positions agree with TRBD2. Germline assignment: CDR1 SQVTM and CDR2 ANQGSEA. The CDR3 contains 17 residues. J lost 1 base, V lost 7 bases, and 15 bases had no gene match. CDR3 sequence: CSAKSAGASGSYNEQFF. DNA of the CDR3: TGCAGCGCCAAATCTGCCGGGGCTAGCGGGTCCTACAATGAGCAGTTCTTC.